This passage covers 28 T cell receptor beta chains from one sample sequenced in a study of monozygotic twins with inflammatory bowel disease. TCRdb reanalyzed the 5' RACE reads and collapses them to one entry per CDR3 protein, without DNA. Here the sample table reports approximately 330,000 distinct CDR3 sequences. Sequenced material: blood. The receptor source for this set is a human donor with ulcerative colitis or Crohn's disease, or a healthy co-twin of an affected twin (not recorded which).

The CDR3 loop is CASSYPPGKTVLYEQYF. The chain combines TRBV11-1 with TRBJ2-7; lacking DNA, the TRBD1 call made by TCRdb goes unchecked. This CDR3 region has 17 residues. Germline-derived CDR1 and CDR2 are SGHAT and FQDESV (reference sequence).

Here the CDR3 reads CASSSSSQVGYTF. V is TRBV5-1 and J is TRBJ1-2. The CDR3 loop spans 13 amino acids. Germline V lookup: CDR1 SGHRS, CDR2 YFSETQ.

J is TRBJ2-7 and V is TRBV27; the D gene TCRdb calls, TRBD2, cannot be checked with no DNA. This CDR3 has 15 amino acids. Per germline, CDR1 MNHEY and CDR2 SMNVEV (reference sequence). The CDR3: CASISLSGRVKEQYF.

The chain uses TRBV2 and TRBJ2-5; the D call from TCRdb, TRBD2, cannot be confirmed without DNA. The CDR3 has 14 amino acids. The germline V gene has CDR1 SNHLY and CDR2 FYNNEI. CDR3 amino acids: CASNLGLAGKTQYF.

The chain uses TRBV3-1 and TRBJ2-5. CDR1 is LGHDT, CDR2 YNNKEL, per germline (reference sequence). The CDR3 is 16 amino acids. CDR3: CASSQFFRKGQETQYF.

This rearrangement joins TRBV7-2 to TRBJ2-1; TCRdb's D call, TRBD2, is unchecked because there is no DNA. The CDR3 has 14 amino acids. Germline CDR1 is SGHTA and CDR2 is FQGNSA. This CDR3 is CASSLIAGDSEQFF.

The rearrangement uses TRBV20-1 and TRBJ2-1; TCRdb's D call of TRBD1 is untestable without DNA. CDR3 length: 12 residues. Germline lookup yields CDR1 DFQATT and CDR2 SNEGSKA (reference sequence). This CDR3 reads CSTTDSYNEQFF.

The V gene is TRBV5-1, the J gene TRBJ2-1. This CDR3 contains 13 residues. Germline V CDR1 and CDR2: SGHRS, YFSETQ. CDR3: CASSSLTSIAQFF. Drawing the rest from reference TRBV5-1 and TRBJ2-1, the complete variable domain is KAGVTQTPRYLIKTRGQQVTLSCSPISGHRSVSWYQQTPGQGLQFLFEYFSETQRNKGNFPGRFSGRQFSNSRSEMNVSTLELGDSALYLCASSSLTSIAQFFGPGTRLTVL.

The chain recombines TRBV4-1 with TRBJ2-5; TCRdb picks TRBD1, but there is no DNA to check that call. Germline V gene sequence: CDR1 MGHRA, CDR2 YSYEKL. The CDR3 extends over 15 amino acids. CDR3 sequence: CASSQQTGVGETQYF.

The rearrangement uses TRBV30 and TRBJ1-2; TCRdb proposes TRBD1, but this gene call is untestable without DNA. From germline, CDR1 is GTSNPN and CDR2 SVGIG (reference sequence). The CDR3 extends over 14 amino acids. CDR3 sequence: CAWSVEGAAYGYTF.

CDR3 sequence: CASSFAYGIYEQYF. The genes are TRBV12-3 or TRBV12-4 and TRBJ2-7. This CDR3 region has 14 residues.

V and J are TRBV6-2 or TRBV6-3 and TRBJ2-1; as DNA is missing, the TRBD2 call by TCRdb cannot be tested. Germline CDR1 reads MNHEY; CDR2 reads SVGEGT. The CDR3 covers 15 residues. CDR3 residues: CASKPSSGGGNEQFF.

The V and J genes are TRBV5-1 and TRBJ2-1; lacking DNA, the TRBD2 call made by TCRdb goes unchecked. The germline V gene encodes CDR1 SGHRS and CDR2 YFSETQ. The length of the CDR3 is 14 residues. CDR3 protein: CASSLVLASGEQFF.

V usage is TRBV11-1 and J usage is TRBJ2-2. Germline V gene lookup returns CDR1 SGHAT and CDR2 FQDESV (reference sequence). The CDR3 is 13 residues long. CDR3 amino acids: CASSVWDPGELFF.

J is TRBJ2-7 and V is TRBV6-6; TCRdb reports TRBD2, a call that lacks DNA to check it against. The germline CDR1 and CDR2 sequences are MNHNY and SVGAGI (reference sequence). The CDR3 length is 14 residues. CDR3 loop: CASTGLAGTYEQYF.

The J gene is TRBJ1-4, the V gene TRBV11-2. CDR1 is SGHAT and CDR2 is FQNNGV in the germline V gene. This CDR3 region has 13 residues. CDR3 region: CASSFFLNEKLFF.

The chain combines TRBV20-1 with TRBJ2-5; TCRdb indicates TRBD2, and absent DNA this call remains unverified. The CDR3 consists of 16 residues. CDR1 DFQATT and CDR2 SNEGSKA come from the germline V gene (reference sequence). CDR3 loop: CSARDPAAGDEETQYF.

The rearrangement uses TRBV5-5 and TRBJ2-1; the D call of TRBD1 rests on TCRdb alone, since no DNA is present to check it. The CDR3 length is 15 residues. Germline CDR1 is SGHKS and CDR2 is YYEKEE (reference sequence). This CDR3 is CASATRQGANNEQFF.

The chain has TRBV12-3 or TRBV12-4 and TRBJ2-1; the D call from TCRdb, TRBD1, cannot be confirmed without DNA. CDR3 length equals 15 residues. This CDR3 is CASSRTSSSYNEQFF.

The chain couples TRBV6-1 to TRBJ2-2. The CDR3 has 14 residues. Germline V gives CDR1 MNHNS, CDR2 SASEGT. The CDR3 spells CASRPTRDTGELFF.

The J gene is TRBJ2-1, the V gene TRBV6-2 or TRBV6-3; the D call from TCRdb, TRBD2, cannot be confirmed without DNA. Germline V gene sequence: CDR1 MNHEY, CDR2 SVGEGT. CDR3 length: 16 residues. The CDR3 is CASSPPRVGGPNEQFF.

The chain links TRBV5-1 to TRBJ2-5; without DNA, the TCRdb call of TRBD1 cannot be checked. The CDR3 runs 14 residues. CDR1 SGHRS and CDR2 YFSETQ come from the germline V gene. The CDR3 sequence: CASSLGQGDETQYF.

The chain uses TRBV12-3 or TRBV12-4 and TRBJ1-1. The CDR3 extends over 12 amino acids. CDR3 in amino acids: CAGSVRGTEAFF.

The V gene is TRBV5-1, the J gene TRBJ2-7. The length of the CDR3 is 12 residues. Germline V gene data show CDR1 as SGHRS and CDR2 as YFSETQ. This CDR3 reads CASSLGDYGQYF. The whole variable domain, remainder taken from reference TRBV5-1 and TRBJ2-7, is KAGVTQTPRYLIKTRGQQVTLSCSPISGHRSVSWYQQTPGQGLQFLFEYFSETQRNKGNFPGRFSGRQFSNSRSEMNVSTLELGDSALYLCASSLGDYGQYFGPGTRLTVT.

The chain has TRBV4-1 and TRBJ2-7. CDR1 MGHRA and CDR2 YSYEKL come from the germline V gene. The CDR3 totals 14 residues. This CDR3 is CASSQDPPRSEQYF.

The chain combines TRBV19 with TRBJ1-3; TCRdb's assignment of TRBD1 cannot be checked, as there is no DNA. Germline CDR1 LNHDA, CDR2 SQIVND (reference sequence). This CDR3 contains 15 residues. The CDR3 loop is CASSPRDSDGNTIYF.

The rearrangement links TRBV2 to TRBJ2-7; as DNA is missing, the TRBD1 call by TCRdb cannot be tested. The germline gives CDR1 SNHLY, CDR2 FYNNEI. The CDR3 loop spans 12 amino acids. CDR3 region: CASRGGPRGQYF. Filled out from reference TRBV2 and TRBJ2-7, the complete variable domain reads EPEVTQTPSHQVTQMGQEVILRCVPISNHLYFYWYRQILGQKVEFLVSFYNNEISEKSEIFDDQFSVERPDGSNFTLKIRSTKLEDSAMYFCASRGGPRGQYFGPGTRLTVT.

The CDR3 spells CASSQETRAGQEKLFF. V usage is TRBV3-1 and J usage is TRBJ1-4. The V gene's germline CDR1 is LGHDT and CDR2 YNNKEL (reference sequence). This CDR3 region has 16 residues.